A selection of T cell receptor beta chains follows, all from one sample in a study of cytomegalovirus exposure and HLA in healthy donors. Clones were sequenced by immunoSEQ multiplex PCR, and TCRdb holds only the in-frame ones, with some missing. The sample is made up of 65,000 to 80,000 clones, and the top ten hold about 5% of it. Input material: PBMCs. These receptors originate from a man between 25 and 39 years old in good health and CMV-seronegative. The CDR3 runs from the conserved cysteine through the conserved F or W. Fields, in order: CDR3 protein, CDR3 DNA, D gene, V gene, J gene. A D gene is named only where the DNA matches it firmly.

CSAPDREWYGYTF	TGCTCCGCTCCGGACAGGGAATGGTATGGCTACACCTTC	TRBD1	TRBV29-1	TRBJ1-2
CASRERGYSTDTQYF	TGTGCCAGCAGGGAAAGGGGGTATAGCACAGATACGCAGTATTTT	NA	TRBV6-5	TRBJ2-3
CAISENRDRGFGYTF	TGTGCCATCAGTGAGAATCGGGACAGGGGGTTCGGCTACACCTTC	TRBD1	TRBV10-3	TRBJ1-2
CASLERGGFPNEQYF	TGTGCCAGCCTAGAAAGGGGAGGCTTTCCTAACGAGCAGTACTTC	NA	TRBV6-1	TRBJ2-7
CASSSGREEQYF	TGTGCCAGCAGCTCTGGCCGGGAGGAGCAGTACTTC	NA	TRBV7-2	TRBJ2-7
CASSLLATQETQYF	TGTGCCAGCAGTTTATTAGCTACCCAAGAGACCCAGTACTTC	NA	TRBV6-5	TRBJ2-5
CAWNPGQGLEAFF	TGTGCCTGGAACCCGGGACAGGGACTTGAAGCTTTCTTT	TRBD1	TRBV30	TRBJ1-1
CASSLGSRDRENTGELFF	TGTGCCAGCAGCTTAGGATCCCGGGACAGGGAGAACACCGGGGAGCTGTTTTTT	TRBD1	TRBV11-3	TRBJ2-2
CASRRDWSREQYF	TGTGCCAGCAGACGGGACTGGAGTCGCGAGCAGTACTTC	NA	TRBV6-1	TRBJ2-7
CASSQDAAGYEQFF	TGTGCCAGCAGCCAAGATGCGGCAGGGTATGAGCAGTTCTTC	NA	TRBV4-2	TRBJ2-1
CSARRGGDTQYF	TGCAGCGCCCGTCGGGGTGGAGATACGCAGTATTTT	NA	TRBV29-1	TRBJ2-3
CASSPLLRNSNQPQHF	TGTGCCAGCAGCCCCCTCTTGAGAAATAGCAATCAGCCCCAGCATTTT	NA	TRBV7-8	TRBJ1-5
CASSYPDRGGDYGYTF	TGCGCCAGCAGCTACCCGGACAGGGGAGGCGACTATGGCTACACCTTC	TRBD1	TRBV5-1	TRBJ1-2